The 12 T cell receptor beta chains below all came from one sample that was sequenced in a study of cytotoxic CD8 clonotypes in ibrutinib-treated CLL. This table comes from immunoSEQ multiplex PCR, and its TCRdb copy is limited to in-frame clones, with some not included. The table records 130,000 or so clones, 70% to 85% of them present only once. The material was PBMCs, obtained after 12 months of ibrutinib treatment. These TCRs come from a human donor with chronic lymphocytic leukemia.

The rearrangement uses TRBV7-2 and TRBJ2-1; weak D call: TRBD2 (5 bases). V dropped 5 bases and J dropped 9 bases, with 17 bases sitting between them. The CDR3 is 14 residues long. The germline V gene has CDR1 SGHTA and CDR2 FQGNSA. The CDR3 nucleotides read TGTGCCAGCAGCACGATCTTAGCCGGAGGTGAGCAGTTCTTC. Translated, it gives CASSTILAGGEQFF.

The chain joins TRBV28 to TRBJ2-5, with D unresolved. Trimming removed 6 bases at V and 9 bases at J, with 20 bases between. Germline assignment: CDR1 MDHEN and CDR2 SYDVKM. The CDR3 runs to 14 residues. In DNA, the CDR3 is TGTGCCAGCAGCTTAGGGCCCGCTTTGGCGGCCCAGTACTTC. This encodes CASSLGPALAAQYF.

A single count supports this clone. The genes are TRBV27 and TRBJ2-1, with D perhaps matching TRBD2 (5 bases). The CDR3 runs to 11 residues. Germline lookup yields CDR1 MNHEY and CDR2 SMNVEV (reference sequence). The V end lost 7 bases, the J end lost 14 bases, and 15 bases lay between the germline ends. CDR3 DNA: TGTGCCAGCACCGCCGGGAAGGGAAAGTTCTTC. It encodes CASTAGKGKFF.

This chain connects TRBV7-8 to TRBJ1-6; D not resolved. Germline V gene lookup returns CDR1 SGHVS and CDR2 FQNEAQ. V lost 4 bases to trimming and J lost 9 bases, with 13 bases between them. The CDR3 covers 14 residues. The CDR3 bases are TGTGCCAGCAGCTCCCAAGGTTCTCGTTCACCCCTCCACTTT. It encodes CASSSQGSRSPLHF.

CDR3 nucleotides: TGTGCCAGCAGTGGGGGACAGGGGGCGATTCAGCCCCAGCATTTT. Encoded protein: CASSGGQGAIQPQHF. V usage is TRBV6-1 and J usage is TRBJ1-5, with TRBD1 matching over 12 bases. V was clipped by 4 bases and J by 6 bases; unmatched bases: 4. CDR1 MNHNS and CDR2 SASEGT come from the germline V gene. The CDR3 is made up of 15 amino acids.

The V call is TRBV30, the J call TRBJ2-7; 10 bases are shared with TRBD1. Unmatched junction bases numbered 12, after V lost 1 base and J lost 6 bases. Germline CDR1 and CDR2: GTSNPN and SVGIG (reference sequence). The CDR3 length is 16 residues. CDR3 protein: CAWSAYRDRGRLEQYF. The DNA of the CDR3 is TGTGCCTGGAGTGCCTACCGGGACAGGGGTCGGCTCGAGCAGTACTTC. Complete variable domain (other parts from reference TRBV30 and TRBJ2-7): SQTIHQWPATLVQPVGSPLSLECTVEGTSNPNLYWYRQAAGRGLQLLFYSVGIGQISSEVPQNLSASRPQDRQFILSSKKLLLSDSGFYLCAWSAYRDRGRLEQYFGPGTRLTVT.

This chain uses TRBV28 with TRBJ2-7, with D hard to call. The CDR3 is made up of 13 amino acids. Germline assignment: CDR1 MDHEN and CDR2 SYDVKM. Trimming left V 7 bases short and J 2 bases short, with 12 bases between. The CDR3 is CASTTGRPYEQYF. For the CDR3, the DNA is TGTGCCAGCACCACGGGCCGACCCTACGAGCAGTACTTC.

The chain couples TRBV4-3 to TRBJ2-7; D unresolved. V lost 0 bases to trimming and J lost 5 bases, with 11 bases between them. CDR1 is LGHNA, CDR2 YSLEER, per germline. The CDR3 sequence is 14 residues long. The CDR3, as DNA: TGCGCCAGCAGCCAAGAGGTACAGTTGGACGAGCAGTACTTC. It yields the protein CASSQEVQLDEQYF.

The chain joins TRBV4-2 to TRBJ2-5, with TRBD2 identical over 7 bases. Germline trimming cut 0 bases from V and 1 base from J; bases unmatched to any gene: 2. Germline V gives CDR1 LGHNA, CDR2 YNFKEQ. The CDR3 is 15 amino acids. This CDR3 is CASSQEQRGQETQYF. As DNA, the CDR3 is TGTGCCAGCAGCCAAGAACAGCGGGGCCAAGAGACCCAGTACTTC.

In its sample, this clone was seen a few times. V and J are TRBV29-1 and TRBJ2-5; 8 bases map to TRBD2. Germline V gene data show CDR1 as SQVTM and CDR2 as ANQGSEA. Trimming at V came to 3 bases and at J to 5 bases, leaving 5 bases not matched to a gene. The CDR3 runs 13 residues. In nucleotides, the CDR3 is TGCAGCGTTGACCGGGGGGGCGAGGAGACCCAGTACTTC. This encodes CSVDRGGEETQYF.

The rearrangement joins TRBV4-2 to TRBJ1-1; D unresolved. The V gene lost 10 bases and the J gene lost 1 base, with 13 bases spanning the gap. Germline-derived CDR1 and CDR2 are LGHNA and YNFKEQ. The CDR3 is made up of 13 amino acids. CDR3 loop: CATSRSENTEAFF. The DNA of the CDR3 is TGTGCCACCAGTAGGTCTGAGAACACTGAAGCTTTCTTT.

The chain joins TRBV19 to TRBJ2-7; unclear D gene. Trimming stripped 3 bases from V and 1 base from J, with 10 bases between. The V gene's germline CDR1 is LNHDA and CDR2 SQIVND (reference sequence). The CDR3 sequence is 14 residues long. The DNA of the CDR3 is TGTGCCAGTAGTATCGGATCAGAGTCCTACGAGCAGTACTTC. Protein sequence: CASSIGSESYEQYF.